Following are 29 T cell receptor beta chains from one sample sequenced in a study of cytomegalovirus exposure and HLA in healthy donors. The PCR made use of 60 Vbeta and 13 Jbeta primers. Assay: immunoSEQ multiplex PCR; the TCRdb copy retains only in-frame clones and omits some. The sample includes around 110,000 clones, around 75% of them seen just once. Sequenced material: PBMCs. The receptors here all came from a woman aged 18-29 years in good health and CMV-seronegative.

The rearrangement links TRBV6-5 to TRBJ1-6; no clear D gene. CDR1 is MNHEY and CDR2 is SVGAGI in the germline V gene. CDR3 length: 14 amino acids. Trimming removed 8 bases at V and 7 bases at J, with 15 bases between. CDR3 DNA: TGTGCCAGCCGAGTTTCCCGTTACAATTCACCCCTCCACTTT. Protein product: CASRVSRYNSPLHF.

The table lists this clone with a count of one. The CDR3 DNA reads TGTGCCAGCCTCACAGACAGGGCTGGGGCCAACGTCCTGACTTTC. Its translation: CASLTDRAGANVLTF. V gene TRBV2 combines with J gene TRBJ2-6, with TRBD1 matching 7 bases. The CDR3 loop spans 15 amino acids. The germline V gene encodes CDR1 SNHLY and CDR2 FYNNEI. V shed 8 bases and J 2 bases; nucleotides not matched to a gene: 6.

V usage is TRBV29-1 and J usage is TRBJ2-5, with 8 positions matching TRBD2. The CDR3 contains 14 residues. V lost 7 bases and J lost 5; bases outside the gene matches: 12. Germline V gene data show CDR1 as SQVTM and CDR2 as ANQGSEA. Here the CDR3 DNA reads TGCAGCGCACTCGGGGGGGCAAGAAGTGAGACCCAGTACTTC. This gives the protein CSALGGARSETQYF.

V usage is TRBV27 and J usage is TRBJ1-5; D may be TRBD1 (5 bases). Trimming removed 4 bases from V and 4 bases from J, with 17 bases in between. CDR3 length equals 16 residues. CDR1 and CDR2 from the germline V gene are MNHEY and SMNVEV (reference sequence). CDR3 nucleotide sequence: TGTGCCAGCAGTTCGATCGGGACTCGAGGGAATCAGCCCCAGCATTTT. This sequence encodes CASSSIGTRGNQPQHF.

This clone was seen a handful of times. The gene calls are TRBV6-6 and TRBJ1-4; no definite D call. There are 14 residues in the CDR3. Germline CDR1 MNHNY, CDR2 SVGAGI (reference sequence). The V gene lost 5 bases and the J gene lost 8 bases, with 15 bases spanning the gap. In DNA, the CDR3 is TGTGCCAGCAGTCGAGGCCAAACGGGGGAAAAACTGTTTTTT. It yields the protein CASSRGQTGEKLFF.

This clone was counted between two and nine times. The chain employs TRBV13 and TRBJ1-1; D gene ambiguous. The CDR3 covers 12 residues. Trimming left V 5 bases short and J 7 bases short, with 11 bases between. Looked up from germline, CDR1 is PRHDT and CDR2 is FYEKMQ (reference sequence). The CDR3 DNA sequence: TGTGCCAGCAGCACATCCGGGTATGAAGCTTTCTTT. This sequence encodes CASSTSGYEAFF.

The chain recombines TRBV6-5 with TRBJ2-1, with 11 bases lining up with TRBD2. After removal of 0 bases from V and 8 bases from J, the junction contained 3 bases not matched to a gene. This CDR3 region has 15 residues. Germline CDR1 is MNHEY and CDR2 is SVGAGI. The CDR3 nucleotides are TGTGCCAGCAGTTACTCAGGACTAGCGGGCTATGAGCAGTTCTTC. Residues: CASSYSGLAGYEQFF.

This chain connects TRBV6-6 to TRBJ1-2; 7 nucleotides line up with TRBD1. Germline CDR1 and CDR2: MNHNY and SVGAGI (reference sequence). The CDR3 has 12 amino acids. V shed 9 bases, J shed 5 bases, and the junction held 6 bases outside the gene matches. The CDR3 sequence: CASRGTEYGYTF. The DNA for the CDR3 is TGTGCCAGTCGAGGGACAGAATATGGCTACACCTTC.

The V and J genes are TRBV19 and TRBJ2-2; unclear D gene. The germline V and J ends were trimmed by 3 bases and 5 bases, with 10 bases remaining between them. The CDR3 is made up of 14 amino acids. The germline V gene has CDR1 LNHDA and CDR2 SQIVND (reference sequence). In DNA form, the CDR3 reads TGTGCCAGTAGTATTTTGGGCCCAACCGGGGAGCTGTTTTTT. As protein: CASSILGPTGELFF.

V and J are TRBV5-5 and TRBJ1-1; a possible D gene is TRBD1 (6 bases). Germline V gene data show CDR1 as SGHKS and CDR2 as YYEKEE (reference sequence). Trimming removed 3 bases from V and 11 bases from J, with 11 bases in between. The CDR3 has 11 amino acids. CDR3 loop: CASSYGTSAFF. The DNA for the CDR3 is TGTGCCAGCAGCTACGGGACAAGTGCTTTCTTT. The entire variable domain, with the rest obtained from reference TRBV5-5 and TRBJ1-1, is as follows: DAGVTQSPTHLIKTRGQQVTLRCSPISGHKSVSWYQQVLGQGPQFIFQYYEKEERGRGNFPDRFSARQFPNYSSELNVNALLLGDSALYLCASSYGTSAFFGQGTRLTVV.

The CDR3, as DNA: TGTGCCAGCAGTTTATCTGACAGGGCTGGGGCCAACGTCCTGACTTTC. It specifies CASSLSDRAGANVLTF. This chain links TRBV27 with TRBJ2-6, with 7 nucleotides matching TRBD1. Trimming removed 0 bases from V and 2 bases from J; junction bases left unmatched: 1. The CDR3 has 16 amino acids. Germline CDR1 MNHEY, CDR2 SMNVEV (reference sequence).

The V and J genes are TRBV4-1 and TRBJ1-6, with TRBD1 matching 7 bases. The CDR3 contains 16 residues. Germline V gives CDR1 MGHRA, CDR2 YSYEKL. V was pared by 2 bases and J by 2 bases, with 3 bases of the junction left unmatched. CDR3 nucleotide sequence: TGCGCCAGCAGCCAATTAGGACAGGCCTATAATTCACCCCTCCACTTT. The encoded protein is CASSQLGQAYNSPLHF.

The CDR3 region has the DNA TGCGCCAGCAGCTCCAAAGATACAGGTGGCTACACCTTC. Its protein product is CASSSKDTGGYTF. The chain joins TRBV4-1 to TRBJ1-2, with D maybe TRBD1 (5 bases). CDR3 length equals 13 residues. Per the germline V gene, CDR1 is MGHRA and CDR2 is YSYEKL. The germline V and J ends were trimmed by 5 bases and 7 bases, with 14 bases remaining between them.

V and J are TRBV9 and TRBJ1-1; TRBD1 is a possible D gene (5 bases). There are 13 residues in the CDR3. The ends were cut back, 4 bases at V and 4 bases at J, with 11 bases in the middle. Looked up from germline, CDR1 is SGDLS and CDR2 is YYNGEE. The CDR3 here is CASSNTGTTEAFF. The CDR3, as DNA: TGTGCCAGCAGCAACACAGGAACCACTGAAGCTTTCTTT.

This clone was detected a few times. This likely comes from a read error, as the CDR3 has no conserved phenylalanine or tryptophan at its end. This chain connects TRBV5-1 to TRBJ1-1; D is ambiguous. The CDR3 has 14 residues. The germline gives CDR1 SGHRS, CDR2 YFSETQ. V lost 1 base and J lost 0, with 7 bases in between. CDR3 DNA: TGCGCCAGCAGCTTGCAGGACTTGAACACTGAAGCTTTCGTT. Translated: CASSLQDLNTEAFV.

The rearrangement links TRBV4-1 to TRBJ1-4; D unclear. The V end lost 0 bases, the J end lost 3 bases, and 8 bases lay between the germline ends. CDR3 length: 15 amino acids. CDR1 is MGHRA, CDR2 YSYEKL, per germline. The CDR3 DNA follows: TGCGCCAGCAGCCAAGATCTAGCGGCTAATGAAAAACTGTTTTTT. This gives the protein CASSQDLAANEKLFF.

This chain links TRBV5-1 with TRBJ2-3, with TRBD1 identical over 7 bases. Germline CDR1 SGHRS, CDR2 YFSETQ. With V trimmed by 4 bases and J by 1 base, 6 bases remained unmatched. This CDR3 region has 15 residues. The CDR3 sequence: CASSPRTGRTDTQYF. The CDR3 bases are TGCGCCAGCAGCCCCCGGACAGGACGCACAGATACGCAGTATTTT.

This chain uses TRBV18 with TRBJ2-7, with no clear D. Per the germline V gene, CDR1 is KGHSH and CDR2 is LQKENI. Between the trimmed V and J ends, which lost 3 bases and 0 bases, there was a span of 6 bases. The CDR3 has 13 residues. The CDR3 sequence is CASSPASSYEQYF. Written as DNA, the CDR3 is TGTGCCAGCTCACCGGCCAGCTCCTACGAGCAGTACTTC.

The chain uses TRBV4-1 and TRBJ1-4, with a possible D match to TRBD1 (5 bases). V gave up 5 bases and J gave up 0 bases, with 7 bases separating them. The CDR3 loop spans 14 amino acids. Germline loops: CDR1 MGHRA, CDR2 YSYEKL. The CDR3, as DNA: TGCGCCAGCAGCAGGACATCAACTAATGAAAAACTGTTTTTT. Its protein is CASSRTSTNEKLFF.

This clone was detected only a few times. The chain couples TRBV10-3 to TRBJ2-2; a weak D match, TRBD1 (6 bases). The CDR3 runs to 16 residues. V shed 4 bases and J shed 5 bases, with 17 bases lying between them. The germline V gene has CDR1 ENHRY and CDR2 SYGVKD. The CDR3 DNA sequence: TGTGCCATCAGTGTCGGGGCAGGGGATGGTACCGGGGAGCTGTTTTTT. It is translated as CAISVGAGDGTGELFF.

V is TRBV2 and J is TRBJ2-7, with D tentatively TRBD1 (7 bases). V lost 2 bases and J lost 2, with 22 bases in between. CDR1 is SNHLY and CDR2 is FYNNEI in the germline V gene. The CDR3 consists of 18 residues. CDR3 protein: CASSELEGGLQGPYEQYF. The CDR3 region has the DNA TGTGCCAGCAGTGAACTCGAAGGGGGGTTACAGGGGCCCTACGAGCAGTACTTC.

The chain is built from TRBV9 and TRBJ1-1, with D unresolved. The germline CDR1 and CDR2 sequences are SGDLS and YYNGEE. Deletions cut 0 bases from V and 1 base from J, with 10 bases between. The length of the CDR3 is 15 residues. The CDR3 reads CASSVDRGWNTEAFF. The CDR3 nucleotides read TGTGCCAGCAGCGTAGATCGAGGGTGGAACACTGAAGCTTTCTTT.

This clone was picked up a small number of times. The rearrangement uses TRBV27 and TRBJ2-3; the match to TRBD1 covers 11 bases. The CDR3 is 16 amino acids. After removal of 6 bases from V and 4 bases from J, the junction contained 9 bases not matched to a gene. Germline-derived CDR1 and CDR2 are MNHEY and SMNVEV (reference sequence). CDR3 DNA: TGTGCCAGCAGCCCTACCTGGACAGGGGGCGCAGATACGCAGTATTTT. Protein sequence: CASSPTWTGGADTQYF.

The chain carries TRBV7-9 and TRBJ2-7, with D tentatively TRBD1 (6 bases). This CDR3 region has 15 residues. Germline values: CDR1 SEHNR, CDR2 FQNEAQ (reference sequence). Trimming took 6 bases from V and 6 from J, leaving 21 bases between them. The CDR3 coding sequence is TGTGCCAGCAGTCGCCCCTCAGGGGTCGCTTCCGAGCAGTACTTC. This sequence encodes CASSRPSGVASEQYF. Complete variable domain (other parts from reference TRBV7-9 and TRBJ2-7): DTGVSQNPRHKITKRGQNVTFRCDPISEHNRLYWYRQTLGQGPEFLTYFQNEAQLEKSRLLSDRFSAERPKGSFSTLEIQRTEQGDSAMYLCASSRPSGVASEQYFGPGTRLTVT.

The chain carries TRBV4-2 and TRBJ2-1; 8 bases are a match to TRBD2. The germline V gene has CDR1 LGHNA and CDR2 YNFKEQ. CDR3 length: 16 amino acids. V was pared by 4 bases and J by 9 bases, with 14 bases of the junction left unmatched. In DNA, the CDR3 is TGTGCCAGCAGCCCTCAGGGGCGGGGGGCCGGCAGTGAGCAGTTCTTC. Translating gives CASSPQGRGAGSEQFF.

This clone turned up a few times. The rearrangement links TRBV18 to TRBJ2-5; 10 nucleotides align to TRBD2. Trimming cost V 2 bases and J 5 bases; bases outside gene matches: 8. This CDR3 spans 16 amino acids. The germline CDR1 and CDR2 sequences are KGHSH and LQKENI. In DNA, the CDR3 is TGTGCCAGCTCACCAAGGCTAGCGGGGGACGGGGAGACCCAGTACTTC. Protein product: CASSPRLAGDGETQYF.

The chain uses TRBV5-6 and TRBJ1-2, with 7 bases aligning to TRBD1. The CDR3 loop spans 13 amino acids. Germline-derived CDR1 and CDR2 are SGHDT and YYEEEE. V gave up 0 bases and J gave up 8 bases; unmatched junction bases: 4. CDR3 sequence: CASSLDGTEGYTF. For the CDR3, the DNA is TGTGCCAGCAGCTTGGATGGGACAGAGGGCTACACCTTC.

The gene calls are TRBV5-5 and TRBJ2-7; 7 bases align to TRBD2. Trimming cost V 3 bases and J 4 bases; bases outside gene matches: 7. Germline assignment: CDR1 SGHKS and CDR2 YYEKEE (reference sequence). There are 14 residues in the CDR3. CDR3 sequence reads: CASSSGLAEYEQYF. In nucleotides, the CDR3 is TGTGCCAGCAGCTCCGGCCTAGCGGAATACGAGCAGTACTTC.

With regard to this clone: Likely a read error: the CDR3 ends without its conserved phenylalanine or tryptophan. V gene TRBV4-1 combines with J gene TRBJ1-3; D is unclear. The CDR3 loop spans 14 amino acids. From germline, CDR1 is MGHRA and CDR2 YSYEKL. V gave up 0 bases and J gave up 2 bases, with 5 bases separating them. CDR3 sequence reads: CASSQDGAGNTIYV. The CDR3 bases are TGCGCCAGCAGCCAAGACGGAGCTGGAAACACCATATATGTT.